The rows below give T cell receptor beta chains drawn from one sample of a study of shared clonotypes between healthy human individuals. Generated by immunoSEQ multiplex PCR, the TCRdb table keeps only in-frame clones and is missing some. Of about 230,000 clones detected, 60% to 70% appear once; the ten largest clones hold 11%. The sequencing sample was made of memory CD4+ T cells sorted from blood. The source is a man aged 30 to 39 in good health. Each CDR3 is given with its conserved first and last residue. The D gene is left open where the match is weak. Clone size appears in some rows only: once, few, many, or a class for an expanded clone.

D gene: NA
clone size: NA
V gene: TRBV5-1
J gene: TRBJ1-5
CDR3 DNA: TGCGCCAGCAGCTTGGGGGGTGATCAGCCCCAGCATTTT
CDR3 protein: CASSLGGDQPQHF

D gene: NA
clone size: NA
V gene: TRBV5-1
J gene: TRBJ2-5
CDR3 DNA: TGCGCCAGCAGCTCTCAAGAGACCCAGTACTTC
CDR3 protein: CASSSQETQYF

D gene: TRBD1
clone size: NA
V gene: TRBV7-2
J gene: TRBJ2-7
CDR3 DNA: TGTGCCAGCAGCGTACGTCCCGGGACAGGCGGCCACGAGCAGTACTTC
CDR3 protein: CASSVRPGTGGHEQYF

D gene: NA
clone size: many
V gene: TRBV5-5
J gene: TRBJ1-2
CDR3 DNA: TGTGCCAGCAGCTTGGATCCCCTCCACAAGAACTATGGCTACACCTTC
CDR3 protein: CASSLDPLHKNYGYTF

D gene: TRBD2
clone size: NA
V gene: TRBV29-1
J gene: TRBJ2-1
CDR3 DNA: TGCAGCGTTGAAGTCATACTAGCGAGGAATGAGCAGTTCTTC
CDR3 protein: CSVEVILARNEQFF

D gene: NA
clone size: NA
V gene: TRBV7-8
J gene: TRBJ2-5
CDR3 DNA: TGTGCCAGCAGCTTCCACACGGAGACCCAGTACTTC
CDR3 protein: CASSFHTETQYF

D gene: NA
clone size: few
V gene: TRBV27
J gene: TRBJ2-3
CDR3 DNA: TGTGCCAGCGGGTACGGGGGTCGAGATACGCAGTATTTT
CDR3 protein: CASGYGGRDTQYF

D gene: NA
clone size: NA
V gene: TRBV14
J gene: TRBJ1-1
CDR3 DNA: TGTGCCAGCAGCCAAGTAGACGGGACTGAAGCTTTCTTT
CDR3 protein: CASSQVDGTEAFF

D gene: NA
clone size: NA
V gene: TRBV18
J gene: TRBJ2-7
CDR3 DNA: TGTGCCAGCTCACCATCAGGGCCGGGGGACTACGAGCAGTACTTC
CDR3 protein: CASSPSGPGDYEQYF

D gene: NA
clone size: NA
V gene: TRBV28
J gene: TRBJ2-2
CDR3 DNA: TGTGCCAGCAACGTTTATGTCGGGGGTACCGGGGAGCTGTTTTTT
CDR3 protein: CASNVYVGGTGELFF

D gene: TRBD2
clone size: NA
V gene: TRBV11-1
J gene: TRBJ2-3
CDR3 DNA: TGTGCCAGCAGCTTTTCTAGCGGGAGCGGGGATACGCAGTATTTT
CDR3 protein: CASSFSSGSGDTQYF

D gene: TRBD2
clone size: few
V gene: TRBV2
J gene: TRBJ2-1
CDR3 DNA: TGTGCCAGCAGTGGAGCGGGGATAGCGGGAGGATACAATGAGCAGTTCTTC
CDR3 protein: CASSGAGIAGGYNEQFF

D gene: TRBD2
clone size: NA
V gene: TRBV4-3
J gene: TRBJ2-1
CDR3 DNA: TGCGCCAGCAGCCCTAAGTGGCAGGGACTAGCGGGAGGTAATGAGCAGTTCTTC
CDR3 protein: CASSPKWQGLAGGNEQFF

D gene: NA
clone size: once
V gene: TRBV15
J gene: TRBJ1-5
CDR3 DNA: TGTGCCACCAGAAGGGACCTTGGGGACAGCAATCAGCCCCAGCATTTT
CDR3 protein: CATRRDLGDSNQPQHF

D gene: NA
clone size: NA
V gene: TRBV18
J gene: TRBJ1-2
CDR3 DNA: TGTGCCAGCTCACCAGGTCAGGGGAGCTACACCTTC
CDR3 protein: CASSPGQGSYTF

D gene: NA
clone size: NA
V gene: TRBV29-1
J gene: TRBJ2-7
CDR3 DNA: TGCAGCGTTTCTGGGGGGCCCCTTTCCTACGAGCAGTACTTC
CDR3 protein: CSVSGGPLSYEQYF

D gene: NA
clone size: few
V gene: TRBV23-1
J gene: TRBJ1-2
CDR3 DNA: TGCGCCAGCAGTCAATTACAGGAAGAAAGCTATGGCTACACCTTC
CDR3 protein: CASSQLQEESYGYTF

D gene: TRBD1
clone size: NA
V gene: TRBV28
J gene: TRBJ1-5
CDR3 DNA: TGTGCCAGCAGTCCCCTCTCAGGGACAGGGGGCGCGGGCAATCAGCCCCAGCATTTT
CDR3 protein: CASSPLSGTGGAGNQPQHF

D gene: NA
clone size: few
V gene: TRBV7-6
J gene: TRBJ2-2
CDR3 DNA: TGTGCCAGCAGCTTAACGAGGGGCACCGGGGAGCTGTTTTTT
CDR3 protein: CASSLTRGTGELFF

D gene: TRBD2
clone size: NA
V gene: TRBV10-3
J gene: TRBJ2-1
CDR3 DNA: TGTGCCATCAGGACTAGCGGGACTTGGGGTGAGCAGTTCTTC
CDR3 protein: CAIRTSGTWGEQFF

D gene: TRBD1
clone size: NA
V gene: TRBV11-2
J gene: TRBJ2-1
CDR3 DNA: TGTGCCAGCAGCTGGGACAGGGTTGGGAATGAGCAGTTCTTC
CDR3 protein: CASSWDRVGNEQFF

D gene: NA
clone size: NA
V gene: TRBV10-2
J gene: TRBJ1-5
CDR3 DNA: TGCGCCTCCTCGGAGGGAATGAATCAGCCCCAGCATTTT
CDR3 protein: CASSEGMNQPQHF

D gene: NA
clone size: few
V gene: TRBV6-1
J gene: TRBJ2-7
CDR3 DNA: TGTGCCAGCAGTGAAGCGGGGAGCGGGTATTACCTCTACGAGCAGTACTTC
CDR3 protein: CASSEAGSGYYLYEQYF

D gene: NA
clone size: few
V gene: TRBV30
J gene: TRBJ1-5
CDR3 DNA: TGTGCCTGGAGCGTCGGGACAAACCAGCCCCAGCATTTT
CDR3 protein: CAWSVGTNQPQHF

D gene: NA
clone size: NA
V gene: TRBV5-1
J gene: TRBJ2-5
CDR3 DNA: TGCGCCAGCAGCTTCGGGCCGCAAGAGACCCAGTACTTC
CDR3 protein: CASSFGPQETQYF

D gene: TRBD2
clone size: NA
V gene: TRBV6-1
J gene: TRBJ2-1
CDR3 DNA: TGTGCCAGCAGTGACCCGAGGGGACTAGGGGGGAATGAGCAGTTCTTC
CDR3 protein: CASSDPRGLGGNEQFF

D gene: NA
clone size: NA
V gene: TRBV6-1
J gene: TRBJ1-1
CDR3 DNA: TGTGCCAGCATTCTAAATCGGGGATCGGGTGAAGCTTTCTTT
CDR3 protein: CASILNRGSGEAFF

D gene: NA
clone size: NA
V gene: TRBV18
J gene: TRBJ2-3
CDR3 DNA: TGTGCCAGCTCGCTTGACCCGGCGGATACGCAGTATTTT
CDR3 protein: CASSLDPADTQYF

D gene: NA
clone size: NA
V gene: TRBV5-5
J gene: TRBJ2-3
CDR3 DNA: TGTGCCAGCAGCTTAGGGCAGCAGTATTTT
CDR3 protein: CASSLGQQYF

D gene: NA
clone size: NA
V gene: TRBV5-1
J gene: TRBJ1-4
CDR3 DNA: TGCGCCAGCAGCTTGGCAACACGCGAAAAACTGTTTTTT
CDR3 protein: CASSLATREKLFF

D gene: NA
clone size: NA
V gene: TRBV19
J gene: TRBJ2-2
CDR3 DNA: TGTGCCAGTAGTATTGGACATCCCGGGGAGCTGTTTTTT
CDR3 protein: CASSIGHPGELFF

D gene: TRBD2
clone size: NA
V gene: TRBV5-1
J gene: TRBJ2-2
CDR3 DNA: TGCGCCAGCAAGTCCGGACTAGCGGACCCCACCGGGGAGCTGTTTTTT
CDR3 protein: CASKSGLADPTGELFF

D gene: NA
clone size: once
V gene: TRBV9
J gene: TRBJ2-1
CDR3 DNA: TGTGCCAGCAGCGCCAGACCCTCAAGGCCCCATGAGCAGTTCTTC
CDR3 protein: CASSARPSRPHEQFF

D gene: TRBD2
clone size: few
V gene: TRBV13
J gene: TRBJ2-1
CDR3 DNA: TGTGCCAGCAGCCCGACTAGCGGGAGATACAATGAGCAGTTCTTC
CDR3 protein: CASSPTSGRYNEQFF

D gene: NA
clone size: many
V gene: TRBV7-2
J gene: TRBJ2-7
CDR3 DNA: TGTGCCAGCAGCTTAGTCCTAGTCCACGAGCAGTACTTC
CDR3 protein: CASSLVLVHEQYF

D gene: NA
clone size: NA
V gene: TRBV5-1
J gene: TRBJ1-1
CDR3 DNA: TGCGCCAGCAGTCAGGGTTACACTGAAGCTTTCTTT
CDR3 protein: CASSQGYTEAFF

D gene: TRBD1
clone size: few
V gene: TRBV6-5
J gene: TRBJ1-1
CDR3 DNA: TGTGCCAGCCAACAGGGGATCTCTGAAGCTTTCTTT
CDR3 protein: CASQQGISEAFF

D gene: NA
clone size: NA
V gene: TRBV12-5
J gene: TRBJ2-1
CDR3 DNA: TGTGCTAGTGGTCCATCGGCAGGGAATGAGCAGTTCTTC
CDR3 protein: CASGPSAGNEQFF

D gene: NA
clone size: NA
V gene: TRBV11-2
J gene: TRBJ1-1
CDR3 DNA: TGTGCCAGCAGCTTAAACCAGGGGACTGAAGCTTTCTTT
CDR3 protein: CASSLNQGTEAFF

D gene: NA
clone size: NA
V gene: TRBV5-4
J gene: TRBJ2-1
CDR3 DNA: TGTGCCAGCAGCTTGCTGGGCTACAATGAGCAGTTCTTC
CDR3 protein: CASSLLGYNEQFF